Below, 10 T cell receptor beta chains from the same sample are listed, as sequenced in a study of blood T cell repertoires in COVID-19. Repertoires were generated with immunoSEQ multiplex PCR, while TCRdb's copy carries only in-frame clones and drops some. Of over 200,000 clones listed, more than 75% are singletons. Sequencing used peripheral blood. These receptors came from a man aged 35-49 years with active or convalescent COVID-19.

The V call is TRBV19, the J call TRBJ1-5; D uncertain. The V gene lost 3 bases and the J gene lost 6 bases, with 6 bases spanning the gap. The CDR3 totals 12 residues. In germline, CDR1 is LNHDA, CDR2 SQIVND (reference sequence). The CDR3 nucleotides are TGTGCCAGTAGTATGGGAGGTCAGCCCCAGCATTTT. This gives the protein CASSMGGQPQHF. The full variable domain, its missing parts supplied by reference TRBV19 and TRBJ1-5, is DGGITQSPKYLFRKEGQNVTLSCEQNLNHDAMYWYRQDPGQGLRLIYYSQIVNDFQKGDIAEGYSVSREKKESFPLTVTSAQKNPTAFYLCASSMGGQPQHFGDGTRLSIL.

V gene TRBV7-3 combines with J gene TRBJ1-6; TRBD1 is a possible D gene (6 bases). In germline, CDR1 is SGHTA, CDR2 FQGTGA. The CDR3 spans 14 residues. Deletions cut 4 bases from V and 10 bases from J, with 14 bases between. The CDR3 DNA sequence: TGTGCCAGCAGCTATACAGGGTCAGGCTCACCCCTCCACTTT. It translates to CASSYTGSGSPLHF.

The chain recombines TRBV3-1 (or the pseudogene TRBV3-2) with TRBJ1-2, with 7 nucleotides matching TRBD1. CDR1 LGHDT and CDR2 YNNKEL come from the germline V gene (reference sequence). The V gene end was trimmed by 4 bases and the J gene end by 7 bases; junction bases not matched to a gene: 3. This CDR3 comprises 12 residues. The CDR3 DNA reads TGTGCCAGCAGCCCGAACAGGGGTGGCTACACCTTC. This encodes CASSPNRGGYTF.

The chain has TRBV29-1 and TRBJ2-1; D gene uncertain. The CDR3 has 13 residues. CDR1 and CDR2 from the germline V gene are SQVTM and ANQGSEA. V shed 3 bases and J shed 5 bases, with 11 bases lying between them. The CDR3 here is CSVDSRIDNEQFF. The CDR3 DNA reads TGCAGCGTTGACAGCAGGATTGACAATGAGCAGTTCTTC.

The chain carries TRBV6-1 and TRBJ2-7; 8 nucleotides match TRBD1. J was trimmed by 5 bases and V by 2 bases; bases with no gene match: 11. CDR3 length equals 16 residues. Germline CDR1 is MNHNS and CDR2 is SASEGT. The CDR3 reads CASSETTGAVYDEQYF. The CDR3 nucleotides read TGTGCCAGCAGTGAAACGACAGGGGCAGTTTACGACGAGCAGTACTTC.

The chain carries TRBV18 and TRBJ1-1; no definite D call. Germline CDR1 and CDR2: KGHSH and LQKENI. V was pared by 8 bases and J by 4 bases, with 14 bases between. This CDR3 spans 13 amino acids. The CDR3 nucleotides are TGTGCCAGCCGGGTGTCTGTGTCCACTGAAGCTTTCTTT. This encodes CASRVSVSTEAFF. Full variable domain (rest looked up from reference TRBV18 and TRBJ1-1): NAGVMQNPRHLVRRRGQEARLRCSPMKGHSHVYWYRQLPEEGLKFMVYLQKENIIDESGMPKERFSAEFPKEGPSILRIQQVVRGDSAAYFCASRVSVSTEAFFGQGTRLTVV.

The rearrangement uses TRBV3-1 (or the pseudogene TRBV3-2) and TRBJ2-3; 8 bases fit TRBD2. In germline, CDR1 is LGHDT, CDR2 YNNKEL (reference sequence). The CDR3 loop spans 16 amino acids. The J segment lost 2 bases and the V segment lost 3 bases, leaving 7 bases of the junction unmatched. CDR3 loop: CASSQSAGVPTDTQYF. The CDR3 DNA reads TGTGCCAGCAGCCAGTCAGCGGGAGTACCCACAGATACGCAGTATTTT.

The chain uses TRBV20-1 and TRBJ1-1; TRBD1 matches 10 bases. CDR1 and CDR2 from the germline V gene are DFQATT and SNEGSKA (reference sequence). The J segment lost 1 base and the V segment lost 4 bases, leaving 6 bases of the junction unmatched. This CDR3 region has 15 residues. CDR3 sequence reads: CSATDRGRGNTEAFF. The CDR3 region has the DNA TGCAGTGCTACTGACAGGGGGCGAGGGAACACTGAAGCTTTCTTT.

The chain combines TRBV5-4 with TRBJ2-4, with D possibly being TRBD1 (6 bases). The CDR3 covers 16 residues. The V gene lost 0 bases and the J gene lost 0 bases, with 10 bases spanning the gap. Germline loops: CDR1 SGHNT, CDR2 YYREEE (reference sequence). The DNA for the CDR3 is TGTGCCAGCAGCTTGGGGCAGGGGTTAGCCAAAAACATTCAGTACTTC. It encodes CASSLGQGLAKNIQYF.

A note on this clone: Other DNA sequences from this sample encode an identical CDR3 as well. J is TRBJ1-1 and V is TRBV5-1; 8 nucleotides line up with TRBD1. The ends lost 1 base at V and 3 bases at J; junction bases unmatched: 2. CDR3 size: 14 residues. Germline CDR1 reads SGHRS; CDR2 reads YFSETQ. The CDR3 bases are TGCGCCAGCAGCTTGACAGGGGGTGACACTGAAGCTTTCTTT. Its protein is CASSLTGGDTEAFF.